The rows below give T cell receptor beta chains drawn from one sample of a study of Ad26.COV2.S vaccination and SARS-CoV-2 variants. Method: immunoSEQ multiplex PCR; TCRdb's copy keeps in-frame clones and lacks some. The table lists 250,000 to 300,000 clones, about 90% of them singletons. The input for sequencing was peripheral blood, taken in a trial of Ad26.COV2.S vaccine versus placebo. These TCRs come from a person aged 18-60 years who received the Ad26.COV2.S COVID-19 vaccine or a placebo. Each CDR3 is given with its conserved first and last residue. Fields, in order: clone size, J gene, V gene, D gene, CDR3 DNA, CDR3 protein. The D gene is left open where the match is weak. The listing skips clone size in some rows; elsewhere it reads once, few, many or a size class.

>-|TRBJ2-1|TRBV18|TRBD2
TGTGCCAGCTCACCACCGGGACTAGCAGGTGAGCAGTTCTTC
CASSPPGLAGEQFF
>-|TRBJ2-5|TRBV2|TRBD2
TGTGCCAGCAGTGAAACTAGCGGGAGGATGGAGACCCAGTACTTC
CASSETSGRMETQYF
>many|TRBJ1-2|TRBV7-9|-
TGTGCCAGCAGCTGGGGACGGAAGAACTATGGCTACACCTTC
CASSWGRKNYGYTF
>once|TRBJ2-7|TRBV30|TRBD1
TGTGCCTGGAAGGGGGCTTCGGGCGAGCAGTACTTC
CAWKGASGEQYF
>-|TRBJ2-5|TRBV27|TRBD2
TGTGCCAGCAGTTTAGCGGGACTAGGGGAAGAGACCCAGTACTTC
CASSLAGLGEETQYF
>-|TRBJ1-3|TRBV7-5|-
TGTGCCAGAAGCTTAGAAGGCTCTGGAAACACCATATATTTT
CARSLEGSGNTIYF
>-|TRBJ2-7|TRBV28|-
TGTGCCAGCAGTTCGGCAGGGGAGGTATCCTACGAGCAGTACTTC
CASSSAGEVSYEQYF
>once|TRBJ2-3|TRBV4-1|-
TGCGCCAGCAGCCAAGAGGGGGCTGAGACAGATACGCAGTATTTT
CASSQEGAETDTQYF
>-|TRBJ2-3|TRBV3-1/TRBV3-2|-
TGTGCCAGCAGCCCAGAGAACACAGATACGCAGTATTTT
CASSPENTDTQYF
>few|TRBJ1-1|TRBV4-1|-
TGCGCCAGCAGCCAAGATCCTAGGGCGCCGGTGAACACTGAAGCTTTCTTT
CASSQDPRAPVNTEAFF
>-|TRBJ1-6|TRBV3-1/TRBV3-2|-
TGTGCCAGCAGCAATAACTATAATTCACCCCTCCACTTT
CASSNNYNSPLHF
>-|TRBJ2-1|TRBV11-3|TRBD2
TGTGCCAGCAGACGAGCGGGGGCGGGGAATGAGCAGTTCTTC
CASRRAGAGNEQFF
>once|TRBJ2-1|TRBV15|TRBD2
TGTGCCACCAGCAGAGATAGGAGGACTAGCGTACAGTTCTTC
CATSRDRRTSVQFF
>-|TRBJ2-7|TRBV28|-
TGTGCCAGCAGCCCGGGGCCTTTCTACGAGCAGTACTTC
CASSPGPFYEQYF
>-|TRBJ1-1|TRBV19|TRBD1
TGTGCCAGTAGTGACCACAGGGGGAACATGAACACTGAAGCTTTCTTT
CASSDHRGNMNTEAFF
>many|TRBJ1-1|TRBV9|TRBD1
TGTGCCAGCAGCGTAGGGACAGGATCGAACACTGAAGCTTTCTTT
CASSVGTGSNTEAFF
>-|TRBJ2-7|TRBV19|-
TGTGCCAGTAGTATATCAGGGGCGTCCTACGAGCAGTACTTC
CASSISGASYEQYF
>-|TRBJ1-2|TRBV4-1|-
TGCGCCAGCAGCCAAAAGGCGGGCGAGGCTAGGGCGGCGAATGGCTACACCTTC
CASSQKAGEARAANGYTF
>once|TRBJ1-4|TRBV11-3|TRBD1
TGTGCCAGCAGCCGGGACAGGGGAGAAAATGAAAAACTGTTTTTT
CASSRDRGENEKLFF
>-|TRBJ2-5|TRBV6-2/TRBV6-3|-
TGTGCCAGCAGTTACGGACTAGGGGGGACCCAGTACTTC
CASSYGLGGTQYF
>-|TRBJ2-3|TRBV27|-
TGTGCCAGCAGTTTTGGGCAGAGCACAGATACGCAGTATTTT
CASSFGQSTDTQYF
>few|TRBJ2-3|TRBV28|-
TGTGCCAGCAGTTTGCCTAGCGCCCTCACAGATACGCAGTATTTT
CASSLPSALTDTQYF